Sequencing of this TCR beta chain was carried out in a study of blood T cell repertoires in COVID-19. Across the study: Sites in the United States, Italy and Spain provided acute and convalescent COVID-19 samples. Sources were T cells, B-cell-depleted T cells, or PBMCs; the material itself was cDNA or gDNA.

Germline V gene lookup returns CDR1 SGHTA and CDR2 FQGNSA. The CDR3 extends over 16 amino acids. V was cut by 1 base and J by 3 bases, with 15 bases left in between. The repertoire was sequenced with immunoSEQ multiplex PCR; TCRdb's copy has only in-frame clones and lacks some. The sample records some 200,000 clones, 80% to 90% being singletons. The material sequenced was PBMCs or T cells enriched from blood (not recorded which). This clonotype originated in a middle-aged woman with acute COVID-19. The chain is built from TRBV7-2 and TRBJ1-1; D unclear. The CDR3 spells CASSLGYTASDTEAFF. The CDR3 bases are TGTGCCAGCAGCTTAGGGTACACCGCTAGCGACACTGAAGCTTTCTTT.